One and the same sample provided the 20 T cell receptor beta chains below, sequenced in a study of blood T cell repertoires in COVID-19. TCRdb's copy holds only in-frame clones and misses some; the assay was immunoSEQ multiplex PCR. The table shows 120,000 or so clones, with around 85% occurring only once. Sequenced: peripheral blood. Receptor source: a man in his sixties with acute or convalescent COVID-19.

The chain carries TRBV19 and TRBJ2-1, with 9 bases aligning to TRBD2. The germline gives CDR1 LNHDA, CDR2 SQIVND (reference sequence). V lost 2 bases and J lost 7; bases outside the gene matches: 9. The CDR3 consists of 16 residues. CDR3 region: CASSIFGAGGGNEQFF. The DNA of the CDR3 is TGTGCCAGTAGTATATTCGGAGCGGGAGGTGGGAATGAGCAGTTCTTC. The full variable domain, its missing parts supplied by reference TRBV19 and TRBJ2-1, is DGGITQSPKYLFRKEGQNVTLSCEQNLNHDAMYWYRQDPGQGLRLIYYSQIVNDFQKGDIAEGYSVSREKKESFPLTVTSAQKNPTAFYLCASSIFGAGGGNEQFFGPGTRLTVL.

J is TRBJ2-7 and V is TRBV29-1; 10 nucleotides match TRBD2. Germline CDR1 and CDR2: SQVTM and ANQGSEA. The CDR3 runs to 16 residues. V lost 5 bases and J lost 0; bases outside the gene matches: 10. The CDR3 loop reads CSVSTSSGRVSYEQYF. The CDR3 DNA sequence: TGCAGCGTTTCCACTTCTAGCGGGAGAGTCTCCTACGAGCAGTACTTC.

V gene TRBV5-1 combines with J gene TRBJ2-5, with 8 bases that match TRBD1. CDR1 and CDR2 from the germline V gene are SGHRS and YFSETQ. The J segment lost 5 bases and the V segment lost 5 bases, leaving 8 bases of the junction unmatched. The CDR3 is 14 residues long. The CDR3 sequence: CASRRGQGQETQYF. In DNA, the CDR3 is TGCGCCAGCAGAAGAGGACAGGGTCAGGAGACCCAGTACTTC.

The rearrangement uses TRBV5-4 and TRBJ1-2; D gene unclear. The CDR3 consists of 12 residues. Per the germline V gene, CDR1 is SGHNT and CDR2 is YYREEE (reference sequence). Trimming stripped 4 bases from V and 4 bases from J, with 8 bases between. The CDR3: CASSPAGYGYTF. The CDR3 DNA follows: TGTGCCAGCAGCCCGGCGGGCTATGGCTACACCTTC.

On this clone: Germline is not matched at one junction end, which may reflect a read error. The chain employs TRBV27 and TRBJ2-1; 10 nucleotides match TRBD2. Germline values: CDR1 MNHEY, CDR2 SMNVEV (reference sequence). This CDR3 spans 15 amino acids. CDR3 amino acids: CASRLAGGSFNEQFF. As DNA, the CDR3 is TGTGCCAGCCGACTAGCGGGTGGTTCCTTCAATGAGCAGTTCTTC.

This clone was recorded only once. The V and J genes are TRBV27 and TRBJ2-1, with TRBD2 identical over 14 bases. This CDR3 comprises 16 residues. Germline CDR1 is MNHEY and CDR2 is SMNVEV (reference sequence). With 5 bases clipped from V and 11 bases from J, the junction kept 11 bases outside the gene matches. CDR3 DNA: TGTGCCAGCAGTGCACGACTAGCGGGAGGGTCGCAGAAGCAGTTCTTC. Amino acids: CASSARLAGGSQKQFF.

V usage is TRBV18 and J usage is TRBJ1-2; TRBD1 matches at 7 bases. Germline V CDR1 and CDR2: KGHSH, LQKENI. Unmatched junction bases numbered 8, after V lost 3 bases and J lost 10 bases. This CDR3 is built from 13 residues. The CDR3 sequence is CASSPALDRDYTF. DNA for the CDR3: TGTGCCAGCTCACCGGCCTTAGACAGGGACTACACCTTC. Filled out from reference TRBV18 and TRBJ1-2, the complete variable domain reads NAGVMQNPRHLVRRRGQEARLRCSPMKGHSHVYWYRQLPEEGLKFMVYLQKENIIDESGMPKERFSAEFPKEGPSILRIQQVVRGDSAAYFCASSPALDRDYTFGSGTRLTVV.

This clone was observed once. This CDR3 is CASSLSGTMHYGYTF. For the CDR3, the DNA is TGTGCCAGCAGTTTATCGGGGACTATGCACTATGGCTACACCTTC. J is TRBJ1-2 and V is TRBV27, with a tentative D call TRBD1 (5 bases). The CDR3 has 15 residues. Between the trimmed V and J ends, which lost 0 bases and 3 bases, there was a span of 11 bases. CDR1 is MNHEY and CDR2 is SMNVEV in the germline V gene (reference sequence).

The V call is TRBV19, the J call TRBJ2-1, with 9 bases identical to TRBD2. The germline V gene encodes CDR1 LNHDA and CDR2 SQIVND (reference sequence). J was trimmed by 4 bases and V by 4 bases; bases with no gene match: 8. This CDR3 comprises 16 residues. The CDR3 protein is CASSTSSGRVYNEQFF. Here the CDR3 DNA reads TGTGCCAGTAGTACCAGTAGCGGGAGAGTTTACAATGAGCAGTTCTTC.

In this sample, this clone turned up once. The CDR3 bases are TGCGCCAGCAGTGAGTTGGGCCAGCCCCCCGACTACGAGCAGTACTTC. Amino acid sequence: CASSELGQPPDYEQYF. The chain uses TRBV10-2 and TRBJ2-7; D remains ambiguous. Trimming took off 1 base at V and 3 bases at J, with 16 bases between the two ends. CDR1 and CDR2 (germline): WSHSY, SAAADI. CDR3 size: 16 residues.

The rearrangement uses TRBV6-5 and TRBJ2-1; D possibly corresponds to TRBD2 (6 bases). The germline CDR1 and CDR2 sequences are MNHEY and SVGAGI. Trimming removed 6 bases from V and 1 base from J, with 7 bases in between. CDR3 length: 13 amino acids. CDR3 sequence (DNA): TGTGCCAGCAGGGAGGGGTCCTACAATGAGCAGTTCTTC. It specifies CASREGSYNEQFF.

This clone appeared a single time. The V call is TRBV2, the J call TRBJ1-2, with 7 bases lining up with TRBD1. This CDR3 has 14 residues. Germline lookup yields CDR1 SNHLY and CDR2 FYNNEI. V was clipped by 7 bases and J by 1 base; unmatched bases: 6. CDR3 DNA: TGTGCCAGCATGCCGGGACAGCTTAACTATGGCTACACCTTC. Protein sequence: CASMPGQLNYGYTF.

The CDR3 here is CASSVEGTGARNEQFF. Here the CDR3 DNA reads TGTGCCAGCAGCGTAGAGGGGACGGGAGCCCGCAATGAGCAGTTCTTC. The rearrangement uses TRBV9 and TRBJ2-1, with TRBD2 as a possible D gene (6 bases). The length of the CDR3 is 16 residues. The germline V gene encodes CDR1 SGDLS and CDR2 YYNGEE. V was pared by 0 bases and J by 6 bases, with 16 bases between.

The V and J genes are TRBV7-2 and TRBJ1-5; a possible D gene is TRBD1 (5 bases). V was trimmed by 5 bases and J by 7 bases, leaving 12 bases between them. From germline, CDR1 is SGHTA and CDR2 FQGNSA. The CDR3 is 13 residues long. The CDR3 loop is CASSPSGDQPQHF. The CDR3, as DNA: TGTGCCAGCAGCCCCAGCGGGGACCAGCCCCAGCATTTT.

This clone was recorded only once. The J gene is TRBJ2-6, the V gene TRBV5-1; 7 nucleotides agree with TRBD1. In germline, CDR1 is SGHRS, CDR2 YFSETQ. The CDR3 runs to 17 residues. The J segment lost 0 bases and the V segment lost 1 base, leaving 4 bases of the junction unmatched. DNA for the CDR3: TGCGCCAGCAGCTTGAGGGACAGACGCTCTGGGGCCAACGTCCTGACTTTC. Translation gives CASSLRDRRSGANVLTF.

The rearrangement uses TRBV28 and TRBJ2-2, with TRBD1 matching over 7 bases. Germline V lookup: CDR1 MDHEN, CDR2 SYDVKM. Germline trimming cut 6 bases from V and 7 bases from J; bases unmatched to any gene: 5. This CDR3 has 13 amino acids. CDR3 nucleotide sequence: TGTGCCAGCAGGCTACAGGGGAGCGGGGAGCTGTTTTTT. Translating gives CASRLQGSGELFF.

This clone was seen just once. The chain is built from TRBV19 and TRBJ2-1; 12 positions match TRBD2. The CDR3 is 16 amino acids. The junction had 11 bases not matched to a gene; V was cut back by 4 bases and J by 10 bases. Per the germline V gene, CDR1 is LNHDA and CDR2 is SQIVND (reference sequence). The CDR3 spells CASSSRLAGDRLEQFF. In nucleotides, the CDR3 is TGTGCCAGTAGTAGTCGACTAGCGGGAGATCGGCTCGAGCAGTTCTTC.

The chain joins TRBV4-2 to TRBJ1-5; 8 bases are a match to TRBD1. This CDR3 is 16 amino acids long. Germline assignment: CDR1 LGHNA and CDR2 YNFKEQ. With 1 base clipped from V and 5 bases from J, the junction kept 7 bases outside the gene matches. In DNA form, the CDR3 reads TGTGCCAGCAGCCAAGTATGGACAGGGAAAGATCAGCCCCAGCATTTT. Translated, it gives CASSQVWTGKDQPQHF.

CDR3 amino acids: CSVDIGRTGFNEQFF. CDR3 in DNA: TGCAGCGTTGATATAGGGCGGACAGGGTTTAATGAGCAGTTCTTC. This rearrangement joins TRBV29-1 to TRBJ2-1; TRBD1 matches 8 bases. Trimming cost V 3 bases and J 7 bases; bases outside gene matches: 11. Per germline, CDR1 SQVTM and CDR2 ANQGSEA. There are 15 residues in the CDR3.

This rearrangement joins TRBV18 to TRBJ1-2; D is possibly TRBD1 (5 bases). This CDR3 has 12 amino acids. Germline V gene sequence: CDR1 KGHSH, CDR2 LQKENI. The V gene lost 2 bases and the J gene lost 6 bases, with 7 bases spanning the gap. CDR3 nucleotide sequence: TGTGCCAGCTCACCAGCGGGGGATGGCTACACCTTC. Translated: CASSPAGDGYTF.